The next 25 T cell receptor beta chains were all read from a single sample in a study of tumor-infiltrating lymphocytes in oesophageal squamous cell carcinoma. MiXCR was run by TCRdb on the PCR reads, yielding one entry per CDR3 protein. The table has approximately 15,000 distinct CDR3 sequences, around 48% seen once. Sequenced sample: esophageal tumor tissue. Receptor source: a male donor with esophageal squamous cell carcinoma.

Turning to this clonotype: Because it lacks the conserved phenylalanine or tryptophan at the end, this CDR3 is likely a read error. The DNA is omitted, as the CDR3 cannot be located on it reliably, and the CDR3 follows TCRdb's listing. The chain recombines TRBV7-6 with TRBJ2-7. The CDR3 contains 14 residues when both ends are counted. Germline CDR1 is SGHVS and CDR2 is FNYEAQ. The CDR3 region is CASSSQQYGYTFGS.

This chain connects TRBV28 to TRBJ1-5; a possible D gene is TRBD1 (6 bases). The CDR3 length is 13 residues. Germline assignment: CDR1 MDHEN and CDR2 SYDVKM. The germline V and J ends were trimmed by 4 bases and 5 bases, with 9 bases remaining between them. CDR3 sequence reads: CASSWDTYQPQHF. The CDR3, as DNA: TGTGCCAGCAGTTGGGACACATATCAGCCCCAGCATTTT.

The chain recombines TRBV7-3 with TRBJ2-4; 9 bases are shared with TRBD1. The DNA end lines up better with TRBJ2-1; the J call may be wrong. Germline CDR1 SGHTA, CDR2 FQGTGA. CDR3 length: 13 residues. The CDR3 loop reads CASSSRQGDEQFF. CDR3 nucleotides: TGTGCCAGCAGCTCCCGACAGGGGGACGAGCAGTTCTTC.

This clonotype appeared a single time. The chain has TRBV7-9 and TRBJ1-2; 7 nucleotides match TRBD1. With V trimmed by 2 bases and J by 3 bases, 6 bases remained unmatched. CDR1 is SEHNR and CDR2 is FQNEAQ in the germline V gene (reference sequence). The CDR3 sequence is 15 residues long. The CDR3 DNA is TGTGCCAGCAGCTTATTTCGACAGGGTGACTATGGCTACACCTTC. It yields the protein CASSLFRQGDYGYTF.

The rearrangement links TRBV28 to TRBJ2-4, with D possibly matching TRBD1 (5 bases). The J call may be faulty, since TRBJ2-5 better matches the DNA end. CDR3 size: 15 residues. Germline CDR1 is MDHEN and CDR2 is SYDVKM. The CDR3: CASSSLGHNKETQYF. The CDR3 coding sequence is TGTGCCAGCAGTTCCCTTGGACATAACAAAGAGACCCAGTACTTC.

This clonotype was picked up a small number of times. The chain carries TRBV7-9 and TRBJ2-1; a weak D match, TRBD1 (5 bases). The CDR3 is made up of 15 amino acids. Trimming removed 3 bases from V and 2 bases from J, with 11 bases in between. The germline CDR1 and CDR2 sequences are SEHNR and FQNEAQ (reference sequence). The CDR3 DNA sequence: TGTGCCAGCAGCTTGGGGCCTGCGGCCTACAATGAGCAGTTCTTC. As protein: CASSLGPAAYNEQFF.

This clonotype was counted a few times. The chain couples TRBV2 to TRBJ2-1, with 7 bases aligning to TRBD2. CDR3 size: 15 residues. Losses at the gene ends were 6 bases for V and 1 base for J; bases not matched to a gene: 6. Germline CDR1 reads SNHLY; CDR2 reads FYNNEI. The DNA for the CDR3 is TGTGCCAGCAGGGAGCGGGATGAATCCTACAATGAGCAGTTCTTC. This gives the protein CASRERDESYNEQFF.

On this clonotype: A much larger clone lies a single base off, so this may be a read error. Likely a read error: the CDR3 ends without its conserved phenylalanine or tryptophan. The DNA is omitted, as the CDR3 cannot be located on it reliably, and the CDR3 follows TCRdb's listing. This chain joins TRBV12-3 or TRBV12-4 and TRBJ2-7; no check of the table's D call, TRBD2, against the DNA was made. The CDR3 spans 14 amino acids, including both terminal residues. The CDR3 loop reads CASSLLAGGYIFGS.

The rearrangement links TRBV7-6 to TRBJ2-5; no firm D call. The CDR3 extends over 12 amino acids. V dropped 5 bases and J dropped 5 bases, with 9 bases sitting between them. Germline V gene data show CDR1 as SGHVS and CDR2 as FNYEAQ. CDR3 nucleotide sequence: TGTGCCAGCAGCGACCCCGGGGAGACCCAGTACTTC. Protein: CASSDPGETQYF.

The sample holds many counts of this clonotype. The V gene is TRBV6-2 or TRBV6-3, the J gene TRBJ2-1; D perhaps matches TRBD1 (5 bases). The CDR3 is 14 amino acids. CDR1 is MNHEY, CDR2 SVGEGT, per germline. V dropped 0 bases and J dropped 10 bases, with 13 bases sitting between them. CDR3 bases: TGTGCCAGCAGTTACTCGCCGACAGTAGTAGAGCAGTTCTTC. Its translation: CASSYSPTVVEQFF.

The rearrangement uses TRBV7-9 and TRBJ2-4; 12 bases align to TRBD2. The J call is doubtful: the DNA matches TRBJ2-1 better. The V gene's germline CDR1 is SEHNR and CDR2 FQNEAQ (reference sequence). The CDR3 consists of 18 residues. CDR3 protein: CASSLSRTSGIFWNEQFF. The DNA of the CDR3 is TGTGCCAGCAGCTTATCTCGGACTAGCGGGATCTTCTGGAATGAGCAGTTCTTC.

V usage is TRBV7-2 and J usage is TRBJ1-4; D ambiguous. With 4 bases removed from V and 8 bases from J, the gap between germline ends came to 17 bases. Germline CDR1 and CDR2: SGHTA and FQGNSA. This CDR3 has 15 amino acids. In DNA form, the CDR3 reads TGTGCCAGCAGCTCTAACGAGGGCGGTAGGGAAAAACTGTTTTTT. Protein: CASSSNEGGREKLFF. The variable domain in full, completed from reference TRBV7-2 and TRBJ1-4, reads GAGVSQSPSNKVTEKGKDVELRCDPISGHTALYWYRQSLGQGLEFLIYFQGNSAPDKSGLPSDRFSAERTGGSVSTLTIQRTQQEDSAVYLCASSSNEGGREKLFFGSGTQLSVL.

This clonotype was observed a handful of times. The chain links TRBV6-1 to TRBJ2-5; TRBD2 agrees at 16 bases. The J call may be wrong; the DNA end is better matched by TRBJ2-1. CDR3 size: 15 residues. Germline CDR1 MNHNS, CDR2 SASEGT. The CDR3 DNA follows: TGTGCCAGCCTCGGGACTAGCGGGAGGGCCAATGAGCAGTTCTTC. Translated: CASLGTSGRANEQFF.

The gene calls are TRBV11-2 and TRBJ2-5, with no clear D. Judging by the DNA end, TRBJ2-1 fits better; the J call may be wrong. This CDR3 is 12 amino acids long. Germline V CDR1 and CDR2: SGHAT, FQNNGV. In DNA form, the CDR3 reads TGTGCCAGCAGCTCCTCTCGCAATGAGCAGTTCTTC. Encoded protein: CASSSSRNEQFF.

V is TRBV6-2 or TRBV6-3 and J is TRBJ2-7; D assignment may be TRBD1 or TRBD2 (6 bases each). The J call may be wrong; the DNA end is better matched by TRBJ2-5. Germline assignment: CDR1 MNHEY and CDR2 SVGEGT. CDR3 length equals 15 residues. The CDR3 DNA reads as TGTGCCAGCAGTTACTCTGGGGGGCCCCAAGAGACCCAGTACTTC. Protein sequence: CASSYSGGPQETQYF.

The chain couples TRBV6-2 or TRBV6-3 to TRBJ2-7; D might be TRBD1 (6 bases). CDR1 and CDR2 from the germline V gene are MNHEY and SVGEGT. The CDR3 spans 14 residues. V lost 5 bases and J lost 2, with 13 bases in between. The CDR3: CASSQPGHPYEQYF. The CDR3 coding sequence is TGTGCCAGCAGTCAACCGGGACATCCCTACGAGCAGTACTTC.

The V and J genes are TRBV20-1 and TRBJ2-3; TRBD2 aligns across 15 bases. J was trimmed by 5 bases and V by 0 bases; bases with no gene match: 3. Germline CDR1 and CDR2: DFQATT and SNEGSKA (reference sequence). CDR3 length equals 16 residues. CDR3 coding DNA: TGCAGTGCTAGAGATCCGGGACTAGCGGGAGGAGATACGCAGTATTTT. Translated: CSARDPGLAGGDTQYF.

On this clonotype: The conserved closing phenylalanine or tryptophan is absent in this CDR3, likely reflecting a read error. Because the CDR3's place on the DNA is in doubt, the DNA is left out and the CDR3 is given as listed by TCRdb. CDR3 in amino acids: CASSDSSSYEQYFGN. The gene calls are TRBV10-1 and TRBJ2-5. Germline CDR1 is WNHNN and CDR2 is SYGVQD (reference sequence). The CDR3 has 15 residues if both end residues are counted.

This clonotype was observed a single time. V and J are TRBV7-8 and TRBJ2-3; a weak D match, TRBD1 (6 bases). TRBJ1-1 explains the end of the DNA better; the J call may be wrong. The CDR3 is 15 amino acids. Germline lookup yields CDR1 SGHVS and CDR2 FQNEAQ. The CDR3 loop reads CASSLGGGRSTEAFF. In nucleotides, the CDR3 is TGTGCCAGCAGCTTAGGAGGGGGGAGGAGCACTGAAGCTTTCTTT.

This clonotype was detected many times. Here the CDR3 DNA reads TGTGCCTCCCGGGACAGGAGCACAGATACGCAGTATTTT. Translated, it gives CASRDRSTDTQYF. The J gene is TRBJ2-3, the V gene TRBV10-3; 8 bases map to TRBD1. This CDR3 has 13 amino acids. The V gene's germline CDR1 is ENHRY and CDR2 SYGVKD. With V trimmed by 11 bases and J by 0 bases, 4 bases remained unmatched.

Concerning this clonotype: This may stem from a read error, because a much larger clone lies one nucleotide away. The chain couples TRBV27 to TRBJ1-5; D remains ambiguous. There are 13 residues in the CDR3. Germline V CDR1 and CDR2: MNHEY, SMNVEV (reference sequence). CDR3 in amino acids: CASSLFRAQPQQF. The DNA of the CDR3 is TGTGCCAGCAGTTTATTCCGGGCTCAGCCCCAGCAGTTT.

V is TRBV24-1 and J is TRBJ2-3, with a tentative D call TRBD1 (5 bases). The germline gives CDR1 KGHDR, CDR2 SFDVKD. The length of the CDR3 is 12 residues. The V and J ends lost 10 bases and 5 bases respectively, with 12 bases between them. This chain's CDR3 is CATDSVEDTQYF. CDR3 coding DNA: TGTGCCACAGACAGTGTCGAAGATACGCAGTATTTT.

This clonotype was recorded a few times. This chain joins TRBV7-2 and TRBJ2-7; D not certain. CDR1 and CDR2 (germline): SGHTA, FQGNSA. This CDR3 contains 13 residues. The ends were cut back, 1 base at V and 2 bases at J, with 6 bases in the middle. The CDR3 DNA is TGTGCCAGCAGCTTAGGGGTGACCTACGAGCAGTACTTC. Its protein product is CASSLGVTYEQYF.

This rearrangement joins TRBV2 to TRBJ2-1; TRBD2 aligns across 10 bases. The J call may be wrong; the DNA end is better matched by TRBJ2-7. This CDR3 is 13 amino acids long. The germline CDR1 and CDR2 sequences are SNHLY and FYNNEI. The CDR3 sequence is CATLERGGGEQYF. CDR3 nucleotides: TGTGCCACCCTGGAGCGGGGGGGCGGTGAGCAGTACTTC.

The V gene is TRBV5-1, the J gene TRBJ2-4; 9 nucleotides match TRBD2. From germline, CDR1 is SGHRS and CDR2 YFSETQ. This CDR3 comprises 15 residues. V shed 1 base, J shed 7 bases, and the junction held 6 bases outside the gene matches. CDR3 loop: CASSLNSGSGNIQYF. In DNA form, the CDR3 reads TGCGCCAGCAGCTTGAATAGCGGGAGTGGGAACATTCAGTACTTC.